This T cell receptor (beta chain) derives from a study of early T cells in non-severe SARS-CoV-2 infection. This clonotype showed up many times. TCRdb passed the 5' RACE reads through MiXCR, listing each CDR3 protein once. The sample records more than 80,000 distinct CDR3 sequences, approximately 15% being singletons. The length of the CDR3 is 14 residues. Trimming pared 3 bases from V and 5 bases from J, leaving 14 bases between. Germline V gene data show CDR1 as SQVTM and CDR2 as ANQGSEA. This clonotype originated in an adult who was a healthcare worker with PCR-confirmed SARS-CoV-2 infection or an uninfected control (not recorded which). Specimen: whole blood. V usage is TRBV29-1 and J usage is TRBJ2-1; the D gene is possibly TRBD2 (6 bases). This CDR3 is CSVEGLAPNNEQFF. CDR3 coding DNA: TGCAGCGTTGAGGGGCTAGCGCCAAACAATGAGCAGTTCTTC.